Below, 10 T cell receptor beta chains from the same sample are listed, as sequenced in a study of control samples from healthy donors and cancer patients (dated by TCRdb to the early 2020s). Library preparation was by the immunoSEQ multiplex PCR assay. TCRdb took over this immuneACCESS table, retaining in-frame rearrangements with V and J assigned. Such tables are incomplete; in checked studies, under half of the missing clones stem from an unresolved V gene, and the remainder is unexplained. This sample comprises about 140,000 clones, 94% of them detected only once. The top ten clonotypes cover 13% of the sample. Sequencing used blood. Every receptor here comes from a middle-aged man in good health.

This clone has a single count. The chain recombines TRBV6-5 with TRBJ2-7; TRBD1 aligns across 7 bases. The V segment lost 4 bases and the J segment 2 bases; nucleotides outside the gene matches: 8. Germline CDR1 reads MNHEY; CDR2 reads SVGAGI. This CDR3 contains 15 residues. The CDR3 region is CASSLRQGNTYEQYF. CDR3 bases: TGTGCCAGCAGTTTAAGACAGGGTAACACCTACGAGCAGTACTTC.

In its sample, this clone was seen once. This chain's CDR3 is CASSQALTQGMHSPLHF. The CDR3, as DNA: TGTGCCAGCAGCCAAGCGCTAACTCAGGGTATGCATTCACCCCTCCACTTT. The chain carries TRBV3-1 (or the pseudogene TRBV3-2) and TRBJ1-6; a weak D match, TRBD1 (5 bases). This CDR3 comprises 17 residues. Germline V gene lookup returns CDR1 LGHDT and CDR2 YNNKEL (reference sequence). The V end was cut by 1 base, the J end by 8 bases, with 18 bases between.

The chain's CDR3 is CASSLDHGQAFF. The CDR3 bases are TGTGCCAGCAGCTTAGACCACGGACAAGCTTTCTTT. The chain has TRBV11-2 and TRBJ1-1; D is ambiguous. Germline V gene sequence: CDR1 SGHAT, CDR2 FQNNGV. This CDR3 region has 12 residues. Trimming shortened V by 0 bases and J by 9 bases, and 8 bases separated the two germline ends. Full variable domain (remainder filled in from reference TRBV11-2 and TRBJ1-1): EAGVAQSPRYKIIEKRQSVAFWCNPISGHATLYWYQQILGQGPKLLIQFQNNGVVDDSQLPKDRFSAERLKGVDSTLKIQPAKLEDSAVYLCASSLDHGQAFFGQGTRLTVV.

The gene calls are TRBV11-3 and TRBJ1-4; D remains ambiguous. The CDR3 covers 14 residues. Between the trimmed V and J ends, which lost 1 base and 2 bases, there was a span of 5 bases. Germline lookup yields CDR1 SGHNT and CDR2 YENEEA. CDR3 protein: CASSLAQTNEKLFF. The CDR3 nucleotides are TGTGCCAGCAGCTTAGCCCAGACTAATGAAAAACTGTTTTTT.

This chain joins TRBV6-1 and TRBJ2-7, with 7 bases matching TRBD1. This CDR3 has 14 amino acids. The ends lost 1 base at V and 5 bases at J; junction bases unmatched: 5. The germline CDR1 and CDR2 sequences are MNHNS and SASEGT. In nucleotides, the CDR3 is TGTGCCAGCAGTGAAGAAGGGGGCATAAACGAGCAGTACTTC. Its protein product is CASSEEGGINEQYF.

This sequence joins TRBV5-1 and TRBJ1-1; 8 bases map to TRBD1. Germline V gene sequence: CDR1 SGHRS, CDR2 YFSETQ. The ends lost 0 bases at V and 1 base at J; junction bases unmatched: 11. The CDR3 is 18 residues long. The CDR3 sequence is CASSLGQMTRGQNTEAFF. The CDR3 bases are TGCGCCAGCAGCTTGGGCCAAATGACCAGGGGGCAGAACACTGAAGCTTTCTTT.

This chain links TRBV5-4 with TRBJ1-1; D remains unclear. The CDR3 totals 14 residues. V lost 2 bases and J 2 bases, leaving 10 bases between the germline ends. CDR1 and CDR2 (germline): SGHNT, YYREEE (reference sequence). This CDR3 reads CASSFSALNTEAFF. The CDR3 DNA is TGTGCCAGCAGCTTCTCAGCTCTAAACACTGAAGCTTTCTTT.

V usage is TRBV30 and J usage is TRBJ1-1; tentatively, D is TRBD1 (5 bases). Per the germline V gene, CDR1 is GTSNPN and CDR2 is SVGIG (reference sequence). The CDR3 has 14 amino acids. Deletions cut 2 bases from V and 1 base from J, with 11 bases between. The CDR3 spells CAWSSTGRNTEAFF. The CDR3 DNA sequence: TGTGCCTGGAGTTCTACAGGCCGGAACACTGAAGCTTTCTTT.

The rearrangement links TRBV13 to TRBJ2-4; D is perhaps TRBD1 (6 bases). The germline V and J ends were trimmed by 1 base and 4 bases, with 14 bases remaining between them. The CDR3 is made up of 16 amino acids. Germline values: CDR1 PRHDT, CDR2 FYEKMQ (reference sequence). The chain's CDR3 is CASSLVGRGLKNIQYF. As DNA, the CDR3 is TGTGCCAGCAGCTTAGTCGGCAGGGGTTTAAAAAACATTCAGTACTTC.

The chain recombines TRBV9 with TRBJ1-6, with 7 nucleotides matching TRBD1. Germline trimming cut 3 bases from V and 4 bases from J; bases unmatched to any gene: 7. CDR3 length equals 16 residues. Per germline, CDR1 SGDLS and CDR2 YYNGEE. Here the CDR3 reads CASSAGTAIYNSPLHF. CDR3 sequence (DNA): TGTGCCAGCAGCGCCGGGACAGCAATTTATAATTCACCCCTCCACTTT.